This T cell receptor beta chain stems from a study of OX40 agonist ivuxolimab in advanced cancers. The germline gives CDR1 LGHNT, CDR2 FRNRAP. This CDR3 comprises 12 residues. The V gene lost 0 bases and the J gene lost 8 bases, with 7 bases spanning the gap. Assay: immunoSEQ multiplex PCR; the TCRdb copy retains only in-frame clones and omits some. The sample carries some 67,000 clones, about 80% recorded once. The sequence came from an adult with an advanced solid tumor such as melanoma, head and neck, liver or kidney cancer. This sample comprised CD4+ or CD8+ T cells sorted from blood, obtained in a trial of the OX40 agonist ivuxolimab. This chain uses TRBV12-5 with TRBJ1-1; D unclear. Here the CDR3 reads CASGLVLGEAFF. Here the CDR3 DNA reads TGTGCTAGTGGTTTGGTACTTGGAGAAGCTTTCTTT.